Following are 3 T cell receptor beta chains from one sample sequenced in a study of T cell repertoires in cytomegalovirus infection. TCRdb fed the reads into MiXCR, producing one record per CDR3 protein. The data show about 140,000 distinct CDR3 sequences, with about 6.5% seen just once and over 15% held by the top ten. The sequenced sample was PBMCs. These receptors came from a human donor in good health (CMV status not recorded). Some clones in this sample may be carry-over from other donors' samples.

The chain uses TRBV15 and TRBJ2-7; 10 bases match TRBD2. The CDR3 contains 17 residues. After removal of 5 bases from V and 3 bases from J, the junction contained 13 bases not matched to a gene. Per the germline V gene, CDR1 is LNHNV and CDR2 is YYDKDF (reference sequence). The CDR3 DNA is TGTGCCACCAGCCCAAGGCGAGTCGCTAGCGGGGGCTACGAGCAGTACTTC. It specifies CATSPRRVASGGYEQYF.

This clonotype was seen ten or more times. This sequence joins TRBV7-2 and TRBJ1-2; no clear D. Per germline, CDR1 SGHTA and CDR2 FQGNSA. This CDR3 has 14 amino acids. Trimming pared 3 bases from V and 0 bases from J, leaving 8 bases between. Here the CDR3 DNA reads TGTGCCAGCAGCTTGGAGGGAACTAACTATGGCTACACCTTC. Its protein is CASSLEGTNYGYTF.

This clonotype was counted between two and nine times. The V call is TRBV20-1, the J call TRBJ2-5, with TRBD2 identical over 7 bases. The V gene end was trimmed by 3 bases and the J gene end by 2 bases; junction bases not matched to a gene: 9. Germline-derived CDR1 and CDR2 are DFQATT and SNEGSKA (reference sequence). CDR3 size: 15 residues. DNA for the CDR3: TGCAGTGCTAGTTTGGGCGGGGGAGGGCAAGAGACCCAGTACTTC. Its translation: CSASLGGGGQETQYF.